This T cell receptor beta chain was obtained from a study of T-cell reconstitution after alpha-beta-depleted transplantation in children. Notes on the study in general: At around two months after transplant, the alpha-beta T cells were reportedly derived from several hundred expanded clones that came from non-depleted graft cells.

CDR1 is SEHNR, CDR2 FQNEAQ, per germline (reference sequence). The CDR3 has 13 residues. V was clipped by 5 bases and J by 7 bases, with 15 bases between them. For TCRbeta, the library was prepared with unique molecular identifiers. From the PCR reads, TCRdb called clonotypes with MiXCR, one entry per CDR3 protein. The sample consists of 70,000 to 95,000 distinct CDR3 sequences, 18% of them appearing once. There are a few counts of this clonotype. Antigen: not known. This specimen was PBMCs, mostly from graft donor cells, taken 360 days after TCRalphabeta/CD19-depleted stem cell transplant. This chain joins TRBV7-9 and TRBJ2-7; possibly TRBD2 for D (5 bases). This clonotype was sampled from a male patient aged 2 to 10 who had a stem cell transplant for acute lymphoblastic leukemia, so the T cells may come from the graft donor. The CDR3 protein is CASSQLRGAEQYF. The DNA of the CDR3 is TGTGCCAGCAGCCAACTCCGGGGAGCGGAGCAGTACTTC.